Sequencing of this T cell receptor beta chain was carried out in a study of cytotoxic CD8 clonotypes in ibrutinib-treated CLL. Study-level points and caveats: Public clonotypes were rare and shrank or held steady on treatment.

This clone came up a few times. Its target is not known. Some clones are missing from TCRdb's copy, which holds only in-frame ones; the method was immunoSEQ multiplex PCR. The table has about 200,000 clones, approximately 72% seen once. With 3 bases clipped from V and 4 bases from J, the junction kept 4 bases outside the gene matches. This CDR3 is 16 amino acids long. The germline CDR1 and CDR2 sequences are SEHNR and FQNEAQ (reference sequence). This sample comprised PBMCs, obtained after 24 months of ibrutinib treatment. The TCR sequence derives from a human donor with chronic lymphocytic leukemia. The chain carries TRBV7-9 and TRBJ2-1; 12 bases fit TRBD2. CDR3 region: CASSFSTSGSYNEQFF. The CDR3 region has the DNA TGTGCCAGCAGCTTCTCGACTAGCGGGAGTTACAATGAGCAGTTCTTC.